This TCR beta chain emerged from a study of shared clonotypes between healthy human individuals (dated by TCRdb to about 2020). Regarding the study in general: A few men and a couple of women, aged 18 to 49 years, made up the cohort. To estimate repertoire size and how much clonotype sharing occurs between individuals, the study deeply sequenced the blood TCR repertoires of about five healthy adults. Per donor, three plates each were used for CD4 naive and CD4 memory, two for CD8 naive, and one for CD8 memory. To increase sequencing depth and limit assay-specific biases, different laboratories used diverse techniques to prepare libraries and sequence TCR repertoires. Leukapheresis yielded between about 0.94 and 9 billion PBMCs per donor. Broad study findings and their caveats: Sampling was limited to blood, and TCR repertoires in tissue likely differ from TCR repertoires in blood. Naive subsets generally had larger estimated clonotype richness than memory subsets. Rarefaction of sorted-subset datasets indicated incomplete sequencing despite the large sequencing depth. When several donors were compared, the shared fraction of clonotypes was 5% to 6.5% for naive CD4, approximately 3.5% for naive CD8, about 2.5% for memory CD4, and roughly 0.4% for memory CD8. Pairwise subsampling indicated that sequencing depth was expected to affect the degree of clonotype sharing among donors. Compared with non-shared clonotypes, clonotypes shared by all four sorted-subset donors had higher generation probabilities. The genetic and exposure-history diversity represented was limited by the small number of donors.

Using the deep immunoSEQ assay, multiplex PCR amplified TCR CDR3 regions from genomic DNA. Extracted genomic DNA from each cell subset was distributed evenly across all wells of several immunoSEQ 96-well plates, and each plate was treated as a replicate. Each replicate PCR for sorted subsets received roughly 200 ng genomic DNA, equal to 30,000 or so T cell genomes. Purified libraries were measured with a Qubit 3.0 fluorometer, size-checked on a Bioanalyzer 2100, and measured again with the KAPA Library Quantification kit. Each immunoSEQ 96-well plate was sequenced on its own single-read 150-cycle Illumina NextSeq 550 flow cell. The paper's processing steps were these. Because the immunoSEQ output held only junctional sequences and lacked quality scores, the filtering could not match the filtering applied to full-length reads. To assign V/J genes and CDR3, sequences were annotated against IMGT germline references using PyIR, a Python wrapper for IgBLAST v1.9. Reads were removed for weak V/J assignments (E-value above 1e-6), missing CDR3, stop codons, out-of-frame junctions, or ambiguous translated residues. V3J clonotypes were defined by identical inferred V gene, J gene, and CDR3 amino acid sequence. Percentage overlap between repertoires was calculated by dividing the number of shared unique clonotypes by the size of the smaller repertoire. Three approaches were used to assess repertoire richness: RTK rarefaction, the Chao1 estimator, and Recon v2.1 estimates of unobserved clonotypes. OLGA was used to compute generation probabilities for all TCRbeta clonotypes that the gDNA method yielded from a handful of donors. TCRdb obtained this table from immuneACCESS and retained in-frame rearrangements with V and J assigned. These tables miss some clones; where compared with another copy, unresolved V genes account for less than half of the shortfall, and the remainder is unexplained. The DNA gave D and trimming, while V, J and clone size come from that table. This sample has 950,000 to 1,300,000 clones in its table, and about 75% of those were observed once. The ten most abundant clones make up around 1.5% of the sample.

CDR1 and CDR2, per the germline V gene (reference sequence), are MNHNY and SVGAGI. Its CDR3 holds 14 amino acids, cysteine through phenylalanine. The read is trimmed to its CDR3 DNA, 42 bases read in frame from base 1. Trimming at the junction amounts to 8 bases on V and 4 bases on J, and the germline ends lie 12 bases apart. Concerning this clone: Its cognate antigen has yet to be identified. The sample holds no much larger clone one base away, and base qualities are not on file.

Donors were healthy HIV-negative adults with no recently reported acute infections or vaccinations. Every donor was a Caucasian adult residing in Nashville, Tennessee, USA. CD4+ T cells were enriched by magnetic negative selection, after which naive cells were positively selected on CD45RA and the negative fraction was taken as the memory subset. Blood was obtained by leukapheresis, after which PBMCs were separated by Ficoll-Histopaque density gradient centrifugation and cryopreserved in liquid nitrogen vapor phase. Analytical flow cytometry was used to check the purity and quantity of every magnetically sorted T cell population. Genomic DNA was isolated from each sorted fraction and quantified by UV absorbance on a Nanodrop 2000c.

This sequence originates from a man in his late teens or twenties in good health. What was sequenced was memory CD4+ T cells sorted from blood. Taken with the paper, the label for cell subset or site translates to: CD45RA-negative fraction. This receptor chain uses TRBV6-6 and TRBJ1-6; a tentative D call is TRBD1 (5 bases match). The base sequence is TGTGCCAGCGGAGGCAGGGAATATAATTCACCCCTCCACTTT. It codes for CASGGREYNSPLHF.